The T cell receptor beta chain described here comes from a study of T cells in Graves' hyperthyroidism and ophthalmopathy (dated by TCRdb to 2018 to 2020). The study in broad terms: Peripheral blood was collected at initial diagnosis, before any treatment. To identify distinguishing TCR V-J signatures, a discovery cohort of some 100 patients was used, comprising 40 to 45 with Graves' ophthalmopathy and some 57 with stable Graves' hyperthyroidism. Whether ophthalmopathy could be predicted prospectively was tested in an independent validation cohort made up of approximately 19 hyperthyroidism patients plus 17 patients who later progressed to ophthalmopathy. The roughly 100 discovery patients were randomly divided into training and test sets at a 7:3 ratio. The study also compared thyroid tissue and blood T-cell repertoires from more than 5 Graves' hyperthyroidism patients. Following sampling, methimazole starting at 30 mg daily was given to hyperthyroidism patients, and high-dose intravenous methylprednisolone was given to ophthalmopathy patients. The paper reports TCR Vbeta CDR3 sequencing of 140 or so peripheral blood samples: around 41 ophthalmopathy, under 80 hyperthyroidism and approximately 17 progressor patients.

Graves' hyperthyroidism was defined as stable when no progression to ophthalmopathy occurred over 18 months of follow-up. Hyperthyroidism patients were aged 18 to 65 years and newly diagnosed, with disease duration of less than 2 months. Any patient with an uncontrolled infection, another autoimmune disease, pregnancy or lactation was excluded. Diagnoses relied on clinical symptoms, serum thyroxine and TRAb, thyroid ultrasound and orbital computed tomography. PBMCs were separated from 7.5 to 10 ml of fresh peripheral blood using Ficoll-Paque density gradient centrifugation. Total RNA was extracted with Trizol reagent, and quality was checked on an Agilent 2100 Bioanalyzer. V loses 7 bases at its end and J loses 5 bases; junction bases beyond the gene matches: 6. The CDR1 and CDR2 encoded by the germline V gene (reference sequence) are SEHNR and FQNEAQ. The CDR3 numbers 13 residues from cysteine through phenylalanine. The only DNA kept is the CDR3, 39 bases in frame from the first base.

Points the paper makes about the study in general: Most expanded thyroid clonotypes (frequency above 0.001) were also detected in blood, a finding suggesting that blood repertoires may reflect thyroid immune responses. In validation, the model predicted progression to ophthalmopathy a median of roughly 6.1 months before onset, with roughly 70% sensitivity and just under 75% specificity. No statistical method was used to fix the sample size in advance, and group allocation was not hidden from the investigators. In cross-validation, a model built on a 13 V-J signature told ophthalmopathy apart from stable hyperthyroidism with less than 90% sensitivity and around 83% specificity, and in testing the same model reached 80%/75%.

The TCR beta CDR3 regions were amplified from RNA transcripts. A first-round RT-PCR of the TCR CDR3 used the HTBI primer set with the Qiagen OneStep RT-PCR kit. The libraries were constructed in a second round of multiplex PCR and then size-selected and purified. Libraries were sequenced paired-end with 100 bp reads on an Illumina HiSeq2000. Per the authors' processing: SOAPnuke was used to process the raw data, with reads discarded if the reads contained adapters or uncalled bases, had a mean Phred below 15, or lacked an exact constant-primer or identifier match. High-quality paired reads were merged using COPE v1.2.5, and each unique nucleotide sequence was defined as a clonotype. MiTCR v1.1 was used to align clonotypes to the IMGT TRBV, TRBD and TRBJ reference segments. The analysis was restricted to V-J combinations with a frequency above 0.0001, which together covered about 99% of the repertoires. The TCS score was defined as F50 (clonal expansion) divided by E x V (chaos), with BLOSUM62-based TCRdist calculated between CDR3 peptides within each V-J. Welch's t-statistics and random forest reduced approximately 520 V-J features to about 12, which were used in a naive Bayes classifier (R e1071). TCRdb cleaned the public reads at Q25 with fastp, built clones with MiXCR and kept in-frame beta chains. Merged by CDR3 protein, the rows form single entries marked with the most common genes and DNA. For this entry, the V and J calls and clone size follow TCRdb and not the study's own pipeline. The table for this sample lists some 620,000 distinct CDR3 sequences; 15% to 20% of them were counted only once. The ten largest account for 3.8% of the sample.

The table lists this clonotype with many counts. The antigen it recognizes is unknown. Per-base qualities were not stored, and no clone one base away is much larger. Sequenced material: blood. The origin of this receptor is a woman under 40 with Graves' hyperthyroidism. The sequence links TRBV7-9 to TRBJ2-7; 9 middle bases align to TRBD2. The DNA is TGTGCCAGCAAGGCTAGCGGGAACGACGAGCAGTACTTC. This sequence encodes CASKASGNDEQYF.